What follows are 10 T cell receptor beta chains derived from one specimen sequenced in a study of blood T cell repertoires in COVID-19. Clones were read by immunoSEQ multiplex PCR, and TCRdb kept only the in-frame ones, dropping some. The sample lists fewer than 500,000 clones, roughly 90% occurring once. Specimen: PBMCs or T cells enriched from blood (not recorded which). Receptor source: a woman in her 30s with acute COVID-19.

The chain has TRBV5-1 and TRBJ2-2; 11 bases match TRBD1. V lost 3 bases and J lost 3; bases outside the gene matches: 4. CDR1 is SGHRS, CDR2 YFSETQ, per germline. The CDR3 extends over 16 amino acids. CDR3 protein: CASSSGQGADTGELFF. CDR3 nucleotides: TGCGCCAGCAGCTCAGGACAGGGGGCGGACACCGGGGAGCTGTTTTTT.

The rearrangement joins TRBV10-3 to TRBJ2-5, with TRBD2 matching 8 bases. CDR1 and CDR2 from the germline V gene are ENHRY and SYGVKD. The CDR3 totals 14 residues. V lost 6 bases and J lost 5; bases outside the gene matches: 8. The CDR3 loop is CAIRVGGGPETQYF. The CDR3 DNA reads TGTGCCATCAGGGTCGGCGGGGGGCCGGAGACCCAGTACTTC.

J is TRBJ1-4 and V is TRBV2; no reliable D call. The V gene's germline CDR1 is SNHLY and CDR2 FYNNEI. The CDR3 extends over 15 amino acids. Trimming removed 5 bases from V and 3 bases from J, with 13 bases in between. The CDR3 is CASSSQVLANEKLFF. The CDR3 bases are TGTGCCAGCAGTTCCCAGGTGTTGGCTAATGAAAAACTGTTTTTT. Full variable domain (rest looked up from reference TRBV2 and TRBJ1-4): EPEVTQTPSHQVTQMGQEVILRCVPISNHLYFYWYRQILGQKVEFLVSFYNNEISEKSEIFDDQFSVERPDGSNFTLKIRSTKLEDSAMYFCASSSQVLANEKLFFGSGTQLSVL.

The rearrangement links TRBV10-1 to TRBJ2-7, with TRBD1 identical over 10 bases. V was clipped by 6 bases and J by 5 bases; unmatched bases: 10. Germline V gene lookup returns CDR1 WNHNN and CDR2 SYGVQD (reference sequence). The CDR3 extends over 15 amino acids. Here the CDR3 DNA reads TGCGCCAGCAGCCCGGGACAGGGGACGATCCACGAGCAGTACTTC. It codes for CASSPGQGTIHEQYF.

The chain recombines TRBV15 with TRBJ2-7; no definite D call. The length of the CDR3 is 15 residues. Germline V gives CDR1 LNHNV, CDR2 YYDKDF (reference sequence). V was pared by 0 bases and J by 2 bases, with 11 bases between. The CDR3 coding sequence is TGTGCCACCAGCAGAGATCCGACAAGGCCCTACGAGCAGTACTTC. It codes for CATSRDPTRPYEQYF.

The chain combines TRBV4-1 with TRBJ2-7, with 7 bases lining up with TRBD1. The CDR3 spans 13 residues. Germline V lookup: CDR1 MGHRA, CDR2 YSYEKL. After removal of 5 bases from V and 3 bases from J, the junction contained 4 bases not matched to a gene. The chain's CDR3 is CASSTDRVYEQYF. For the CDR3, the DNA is TGCGCCAGCAGCACAGACAGGGTCTACGAGCAGTACTTC.

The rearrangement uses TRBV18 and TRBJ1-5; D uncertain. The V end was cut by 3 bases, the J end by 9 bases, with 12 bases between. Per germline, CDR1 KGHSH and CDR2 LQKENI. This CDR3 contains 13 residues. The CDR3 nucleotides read TGTGCCAGCTCACCTCAAAAATATAGGCCCCAGCATTTT. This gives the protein CASSPQKYRPQHF.

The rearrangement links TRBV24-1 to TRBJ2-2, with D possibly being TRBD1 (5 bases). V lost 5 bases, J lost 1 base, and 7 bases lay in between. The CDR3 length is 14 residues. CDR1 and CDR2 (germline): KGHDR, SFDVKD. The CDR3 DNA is TGTGCCACCAGTGCCAGGGTGAACACCGGGGAGCTGTTTTTT. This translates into CATSARVNTGELFF.

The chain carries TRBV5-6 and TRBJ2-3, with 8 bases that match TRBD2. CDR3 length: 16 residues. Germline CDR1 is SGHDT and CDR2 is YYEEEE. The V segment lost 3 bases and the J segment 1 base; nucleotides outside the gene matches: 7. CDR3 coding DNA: TGTGCCAGCAGCTCCCCCGGGGGGGGTGGCACAGATACGCAGTATTTT. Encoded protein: CASSSPGGGGTDTQYF.

The CDR3 region is CASSLVTGNTEAFF. The CDR3 coding sequence is TGTGCCAGCAGCTTAGTGACGGGGAACACTGAAGCTTTCTTT. The chain couples TRBV7-8 to TRBJ1-1; no definite D call. Germline-derived CDR1 and CDR2 are SGHVS and FQNEAQ. V was pared by 1 base and J by 1 base, with 7 bases between. The CDR3 loop spans 14 amino acids.